A single sample gave rise to the 31 T cell receptor beta chains below, sequenced in a study of Graves' ophthalmopathy and Graves' hyperthyroidism. Scientists amplified the TCR beta CDR3 regions from RNA transcripts. HTBI primers were employed in first-round RT-PCR, then a second-round multiplex PCR followed. TCRdb processed the multiplex PCR reads anew with MiXCR; each CDR3 protein has one entry. The repertoire holds some 1.1 million distinct CDR3 sequences, with approximately 35% as singletons. The material sequenced was peripheral blood or thyroid tissue (not recorded which). All receptors derive from an adult man with Graves' hyperthyroidism.

This rearrangement joins TRBV20-1 to TRBJ2-2; D is undetermined. This CDR3 has 13 amino acids. V was shortened by 6 bases and J by 6 bases, with 14 bases between the two germline ends. Germline V gene sequence: CDR1 DFQATT, CDR2 SNEGSKA (reference sequence). The CDR3 here is CSARTPTAGELFF. The DNA of the CDR3 is TGCAGTGCAAGGACCCCGACCGCCGGGGAGCTGTTTTTT.

The chain combines TRBV25-1 with TRBJ1-2, with D possibly matching TRBD1 (6 bases). The germline V and J ends were trimmed by 10 bases and 10 bases, with 28 bases remaining between them. Germline V lookup: CDR1 MGHDK, CDR2 SYGVNS. The CDR3 covers 15 residues. The CDR3, as DNA: TGTGCCACCAACCAGGCTCCTATACAGGGCAGGCTCTACACCTTC. Translation gives CATNQAPIQGRLYTF.

This clonotype has just one count. The V and J genes are TRBV7-2 and TRBJ1-5; tentatively, D is TRBD1 (5 bases). Looked up from germline, CDR1 is SGHTA and CDR2 is FQGNSA. V lost 8 bases and J 11 bases, leaving 22 bases between the germline ends. The CDR3 runs to 14 residues. The DNA of the CDR3 is TGTGCCAGCTCTCGGCGGGGCGATGTTGAGACCCAGCATTTT. It translates to CASSRRGDVETQHF.

Ten or more counts support this clonotype. This chain connects TRBV7-2 to TRBJ2-7; 10 bases are shared with TRBD1. Trimming at V came to 1 base and at J to 11 bases, leaving 2 bases not matched to a gene. Germline assignment: CDR1 SGHTA and CDR2 FQGNSA. This CDR3 contains 12 residues. This chain's CDR3 is CASSLGGTGEYF. CDR3 DNA sequence: TGTGCCAGCAGCTTAGGGGGGACAGGGGAGTACTTC.

The chain employs TRBV4-2 and TRBJ2-5, with D unclear. The CDR3 has 15 amino acids. Germline CDR1 is LGHNA and CDR2 is YNFKEQ. The V end was cut by 1 base, the J end by 5 bases, with 14 bases between. The CDR3: CASSQGGSDGETQYF. CDR3 DNA: TGTGCCAGCAGCCAAGGAGGCTCAGATGGGGAGACCCAGTACTTC.

The chain carries TRBV7-3 and TRBJ1-4, with a tentative D call TRBD1 (5 bases). Trimming took off 5 bases at V and 8 bases at J, with 15 bases between the two ends. CDR1 is SGHTA, CDR2 FQGTGA, per germline. The CDR3 runs to 14 residues. The CDR3 loop is CASSQAGGLEKLFF. CDR3 nucleotide sequence: TGTGCCAGCAGCCAAGCGGGGGGTCTAGAAAAACTGTTTTTT.

Points on this clonotype: A read error is possible here, since a much larger clone lies one base away. The rearrangement joins TRBV11-2 to TRBJ1-1; TRBD1 might be the D (5 bases). CDR1 and CDR2 (germline): SGHAT, FQNNGV. Between the trimmed V and J ends, which lost 5 bases and 1 base, there was a span of 14 bases. The CDR3 covers 15 residues. CDR3 in amino acids: CASSQGDGPNTEAFF. In DNA, the CDR3 is TGTGCCAGCAGCCAAGGGGACGGGCCGAACACTGAAGCTTTCTTT.

This clonotype has a count of ten or more. V gene TRBV15 combines with J gene TRBJ2-7, with 11 bases that match TRBD2. In germline, CDR1 is LNHNV, CDR2 YYDKDF (reference sequence). V shed 5 bases, J shed 2 bases, and the junction held 5 bases outside the gene matches. The CDR3 is 15 residues long. This CDR3 is CATSENSGRAYEQYF. The CDR3 region has the DNA TGTGCCACCAGCGAAAATAGCGGGAGGGCCTACGAGCAGTACTTC.

This rearrangement joins TRBV7-2 to TRBJ2-3; 11 nucleotides agree with TRBD1. J gave up 0 bases and V 4 bases, and 6 bases lay outside the gene matches. The CDR3 sequence is 17 residues long. CDR1 and CDR2 (germline): SGHTA, FQGNSA. The CDR3 coding sequence is TGTGCCAGCAGCTCCCCTTGGGACAGGGGGAGCACAGATACGCAGTATTTT. Translated, it gives CASSSPWDRGSTDTQYF.

This clonotype was detected a few times. V and J are TRBV14 and TRBJ1-3; no reliable D call. Germline CDR1 reads SGHDN; CDR2 reads FVKESK. V lost 8 bases, J lost 0 bases, and 20 bases lay in between. CDR3 length: 17 amino acids. The CDR3 sequence is CASASLRDEISGNTIYF. DNA for the CDR3: TGTGCCAGCGCCTCTTTAAGGGATGAAATCTCTGGAAACACCATATATTTT. The variable domain in full, completed from reference TRBV14 and TRBJ1-3, reads EAGVTQFPSHSVIEKGQTVTLRCDPISGHDNLYWYRRVMGKEIKFLLHFVKESKQDESGMPNNRFLAERTGGTYSTLKVQPAELEDSGVYFCASASLRDEISGNTIYFGEGSWLTVV.

Points on this clonotype: One junction end does not reproduce the germline sequence, and a read error may be involved. This chain links TRBV25-1 with TRBJ1-6; D possibly corresponds to TRBD1 (5 bases). Germline V lookup: CDR1 MGHDK, CDR2 SYGVNS. The CDR3 spans 16 residues. The CDR3 loop is CACRAHPDLGFSPLHF. The CDR3 DNA sequence: TGTGCCTGCAGGGCACATCCCGATCTGGGGTTTTCACCCCTCCACTTT.

This chain connects TRBV7-9 to TRBJ2-5; 9 bases fit TRBD1. Germline V lookup: CDR1 SEHNR, CDR2 FQNEAQ (reference sequence). This CDR3 region has 18 residues. Trimming removed 5 bases from V and 9 bases from J; junction bases left unmatched: 22. This CDR3 is CASSRGDRDRHSNQPQYF. CDR3 nucleotide sequence: TGTGCCAGCAGCCGCGGGGACAGGGATAGGCATAGCAATCAGCCCCAGTACTTC. The complete variable domain, with remaining parts taken from reference TRBV7-9 and TRBJ2-5, reads DTGVSQNPRHKITKRGQNVTFRCDPISEHNRLYWYRQTLGQGPEFLTYFQNEAQLEKSRLLSDRFSAERPKGSFSTLEIQRTEQGDSAMYLCASSRGDRDRHSNQPQYFGPGTRLLVL.

This clonotype showed up just a few times. One base away lies a much larger clone, so this may be a sequencing read error. This chain connects TRBV29-1 to TRBJ2-6; the D is unclear. Germline V gene lookup returns CDR1 SQVTM and CDR2 ANQGSEA. The CDR3 has 14 amino acids. The CDR3 spells CGVEAETGANVLTF. The CDR3 DNA follows: TGCGGCGTTGAAGCAGAAACTGGGGCCAACGTCCTGACTTTC.

This chain links TRBV5-1 with TRBJ2-2; D is possibly TRBD1 (5 bases). The CDR3 has 16 residues. The V and J ends lost 1 base and 1 base respectively, with 11 bases between them. The germline gives CDR1 SGHRS, CDR2 YFSETQ. The CDR3 DNA reads as TGCGCCAGCAGCTTGTCCCCAGGGCAGAACACCGGGGAGCTGTTTTTT. Its protein product is CASSLSPGQNTGELFF. Looking up the rest from reference TRBV5-1 and TRBJ2-2 gives the full variable domain: KAGVTQTPRYLIKTRGQQVTLSCSPISGHRSVSWYQQTPGQGLQFLFEYFSETQRNKGNFPGRFSGRQFSNSRSEMNVSTLELGDSALYLCASSLSPGQNTGELFFGEGSRLTVL.

This clonotype was seen repeatedly, ten times or more. The chain carries TRBV5-1 and TRBJ1-2; no firm D call. This CDR3 is 14 amino acids long. The V end lost 4 bases, the J end lost 3 bases, and 13 bases lay between the germline ends. The germline V gene encodes CDR1 SGHRS and CDR2 YFSETQ. The CDR3 DNA follows: TGCGCCAGCAGCCTGGATGGTTTTTACTATGGCTACACCTTC. Its protein product is CASSLDGFYYGYTF.

The gene calls are TRBV5-1 and TRBJ1-1, with 7 bases identical to TRBD1. The germline CDR1 and CDR2 sequences are SGHRS and YFSETQ. This CDR3 contains 16 residues. After removal of 4 bases from V and 3 bases from J, the junction contained 12 bases not matched to a gene. The CDR3 DNA reads TGCGCCAGCAGCGGAACCCTCCAGGGGGGACACACTGAAGCTTTCTTT. Translating gives CASSGTLQGGHTEAFF.

This clonotype was seen at least ten times. The chain links TRBV7-2 to TRBJ1-1; maybe TRBD1 (5 bases). Trimming stripped 8 bases from V and 4 bases from J, with 14 bases between. The CDR3 totals 13 residues. Per the germline V gene, CDR1 is SGHTA and CDR2 is FQGNSA. The CDR3 nucleotides are TGTGCCAGCTTCGGGGGAGGTTTCACTGAAGCTTTCTTT. Translation: CASFGGGFTEAFF.

The CDR3 reads CSPGLENYGYTF. CDR3 in DNA: TGCAGCCCGGGACTCGAAAACTATGGCTACACCTTC. The chain links TRBV29-1 to TRBJ1-2; D might be TRBD1 (5 bases). This CDR3 comprises 12 residues. V lost 8 bases and J 2 bases, leaving 12 bases between the germline ends. Germline V CDR1 and CDR2: SQVTM, ANQGSEA.

The J gene is TRBJ2-5, the V gene TRBV7-8, with 13 positions matching TRBD2. This CDR3 spans 16 amino acids. J lost 2 bases, V lost 9 bases, and 9 bases had no gene match. Germline CDR1 is SGHVS and CDR2 is FQNEAQ. CDR3 protein: CARGTSGDSEQETQYF. In DNA, the CDR3 is TGTGCCAGGGGGACTAGCGGGGATTCGGAGCAAGAGACCCAGTACTTC.

This clonotype was counted a few times. The CDR3 is CSGPRSGSSYEQYF. CDR3 DNA sequence: TGCAGCGGTCCTCGTAGCGGGAGCTCCTACGAGCAGTACTTC. This chain uses TRBV29-1 with TRBJ2-7; TRBD2 agrees at 9 bases. Trimming removed 7 bases from V and 0 bases from J; junction bases left unmatched: 7. Per the germline V gene, CDR1 is SQVTM and CDR2 is ANQGSEA. The CDR3 has 14 residues.

This clonotype occurred many times. V and J are TRBV7-6 and TRBJ1-1; possibly TRBD1 for D (5 bases). CDR3 length: 15 residues. The V gene lost 5 bases and the J gene lost 0 bases, with 13 bases spanning the gap. Looked up from germline, CDR1 is SGHVS and CDR2 is FNYEAQ. The CDR3 DNA reads TGTGCCAGCAGCCAGGGAGGGTCCATGAACACTGAAGCTTTCTTT. This sequence encodes CASSQGGSMNTEAFF.

Many counts were recorded for this clonotype. CDR3 in DNA: TGTGCCAGCAGTCGGGGGAGATGGTACGAGCAGTACTTC. Translated: CASSRGRWYEQYF. The chain has TRBV6-5 and TRBJ2-7; tentative D call: TRBD2 (6 bases). Trimming took off 5 bases at V and 4 bases at J, with 12 bases between the two ends. The CDR3 loop spans 13 amino acids. CDR1 and CDR2 from the germline V gene are MNHEY and SVGAGI.

This clonotype was counted ten times or more. The V gene is TRBV12-3 or TRBV12-4, the J gene TRBJ1-2, with D uncertain. The V gene lost 5 bases and the J gene lost 3 bases, with 16 bases spanning the gap. There are 15 residues in the CDR3. Written as DNA, the CDR3 is TGTGCCAGCAGTAGTGAGAACAAGCAGTACTATGGCTACACCTTC. It encodes CASSSENKQYYGYTF.

The rearrangement joins TRBV7-9 to TRBJ1-4, with TRBD1 identical over 8 bases. V lost 5 bases, J lost 5 bases, and 4 bases stayed unmatched. Per germline, CDR1 SEHNR and CDR2 FQNEAQ (reference sequence). This CDR3 has 14 amino acids. CDR3 in DNA: TGTGCCAGCAGCCAGAGGACAGGGAATGAAAAACTGTTTTTT. Translated: CASSQRTGNEKLFF.

V and J are TRBV6-5 and TRBJ2-7; D remains unclear. V lost 2 bases and J 0 bases, leaving 8 bases between the germline ends. There are 14 residues in the CDR3. Germline V lookup: CDR1 MNHEY, CDR2 SVGAGI. The CDR3 protein is CASSYAQASYEQYF. The DNA of the CDR3 is TGTGCCAGCAGTTACGCCCAGGCCTCCTACGAGCAGTACTTC.

Only one count was recorded for this clonotype. This chain uses TRBV19 with TRBJ1-5; the D gene is possibly TRBD1 (5 bases). Trimming stripped 7 bases from V and 4 bases from J, with 17 bases between. The CDR3 has 15 residues. The germline gives CDR1 LNHDA, CDR2 SQIVND (reference sequence). The DNA for the CDR3 is TGTGCCAGTATATTTGGGACGGGCAAAAATCAGCCCCAGCATTTT. It encodes CASIFGTGKNQPQHF.

V is TRBV29-1 and J is TRBJ2-3; D call uncertain. The CDR3 consists of 12 residues. The ends were cut back, 5 bases at V and 1 base at J, with 7 bases in the middle. The V gene's germline CDR1 is SQVTM and CDR2 ANQGSEA. As DNA, the CDR3 is TGCAGCGTTAACATACGCACAGATACGCAGTATTTT. Encoded protein: CSVNIRTDTQYF.

Only a few counts were recorded for this clonotype. This sequence may be a read error, since a much larger clone differs from it by one base. The V call is TRBV6-1, the J call TRBJ2-5; the D is unclear. V dropped 3 bases and J dropped 4 bases, with 12 bases sitting between them. This CDR3 region has 14 residues. Germline assignment: CDR1 MNHNS and CDR2 SASEGT. This chain's CDR3 is CASSESKVGETQYF. CDR3 DNA: TGTGCCAGCAGTGAGTCTAAAGTGGGAGAGACCCAGTACTTC.

This rearrangement joins TRBV7-4 to TRBJ2-7, with D perhaps TRBD1 or TRBD2 (5 bases each). CDR1 is SGHVT, CDR2 SQSDAQ, per germline. The V end was cut by 7 bases, the J end by 2 bases, with 18 bases between. This CDR3 has 15 amino acids. The CDR3 region has the DNA TGTGCCAGCACCCCAATAGCCGGGACCACCTACGAGCAGTACTTC. As protein: CASTPIAGTTYEQYF.

The V gene is TRBV10-3, the J gene TRBJ2-6; D is unresolved. Germline assignment: CDR1 ENHRY and CDR2 SYGVKD. The CDR3 has 14 amino acids. With 4 bases removed from V and 3 bases from J, the gap between germline ends came to 7 bases. The CDR3 region has the DNA TGTGCCATCAGTGCGGGCGGTGGGGCCAACGTCCTGACTTTC. Encoded protein: CAISAGGGANVLTF.

In its sample, this clonotype was seen many times. This rearrangement joins TRBV2 to TRBJ2-5, with TRBD2 matching 8 bases. Trimming at V came to 2 bases and at J to 10 bases, leaving 12 bases not matched to a gene. The CDR3 consists of 15 residues. CDR1 is SNHLY and CDR2 is FYNNEI in the germline V gene. The CDR3 nucleotides are TGTGCCAGCAGTGAATATCTAGCGGGCGAGGGGAGCCAGTACTTC. Amino acid sequence: CASSEYLAGEGSQYF.